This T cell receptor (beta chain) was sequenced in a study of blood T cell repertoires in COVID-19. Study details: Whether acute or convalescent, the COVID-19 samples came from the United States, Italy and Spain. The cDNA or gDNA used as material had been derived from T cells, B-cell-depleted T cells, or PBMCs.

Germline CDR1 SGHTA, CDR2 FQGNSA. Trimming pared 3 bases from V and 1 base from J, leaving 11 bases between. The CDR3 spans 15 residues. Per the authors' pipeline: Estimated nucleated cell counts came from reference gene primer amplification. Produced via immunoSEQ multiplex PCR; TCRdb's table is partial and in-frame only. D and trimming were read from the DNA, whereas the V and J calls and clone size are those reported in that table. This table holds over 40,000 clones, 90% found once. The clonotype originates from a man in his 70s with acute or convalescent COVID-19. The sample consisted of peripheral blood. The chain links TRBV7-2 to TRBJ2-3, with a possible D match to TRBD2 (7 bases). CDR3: CASSFGGARTDTQYF. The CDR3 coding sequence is TGTGCCAGCAGCTTTGGGGGGGCCCGCACAGATACGCAGTATTTT.